These 15 T cell receptor beta chains share one sample of origin, sequenced in a study of beta chain features in type 1 diabetes. Expressed TCRB transcripts were sequenced because the entire RNA isolate underwent reverse transcription. The table came from immunoSEQ multiplex PCR; TCRdb's copy has only in-frame clones and leaves some out. Here the sample spans about 340,000 clones, 7% to 9% being singletons. Sequenced sample: central memory CD4+ T cells from blood. The receptors shown here come from a woman aged 18-30 years in good health.

To note about this clone: The identical CDR3 is also encoded by other nucleotide sequences in the sample. The chain couples TRBV2 to TRBJ2-3; D uncertain. V lost 4 bases and J 5 bases, leaving 4 bases between the germline ends. Per germline, CDR1 SNHLY and CDR2 FYNNEI. The CDR3 length is 11 residues. DNA for the CDR3: TGTGCCAGCAGTGTTTTAGATACGCAGTATTTT. This encodes CASSVLDTQYF.

V gene TRBV15 combines with J gene TRBJ2-7, with a weak D call TRBD2 (7 bases). V was cut by 2 bases and J by 7 bases, with 18 bases left in between. The CDR3 spans 15 residues. CDR1 is LNHNV and CDR2 is YYDKDF in the germline V gene (reference sequence). The chain's CDR3 is CATSRSLGGAWEQYF. Written as DNA, the CDR3 is TGTGCCACCAGCAGATCTCTGGGGGGGGCCTGGGAGCAGTACTTC.

This clone was counted only a few times. The chain couples TRBV21-1 to TRBJ2-7; the table names TRBD2, a call not compared with the DNA. TRBV21-1 is labeled a pseudogene. The CDR3 has 13 amino acids. The CDR3, as DNA: TGTGCCAGCGGGCGGGATCACTACTACGAGCAGTACTTC. The encoded protein is CASGRDHYYEQYF.

The chain combines TRBV4-1 with TRBJ2-5; a possible D gene is TRBD2 (6 bases). Germline V gene lookup returns CDR1 MGHRA and CDR2 YSYEKL. Trimming removed 1 base at V and 0 bases at J, with 6 bases between. The CDR3 has 14 amino acids. CDR3: CASSQGDYQETQYF. The CDR3 DNA reads TGCGCCAGCAGCCAAGGGGACTACCAAGAGACCCAGTACTTC.

This clone was seen a handful of times. The chain couples TRBV18 to TRBJ2-7, with 8 bases fitting TRBD2. The CDR3 extends over 15 amino acids. Germline loops: CDR1 KGHSH, CDR2 LQKENI. J lost 4 bases, V lost 0 bases, and 5 bases had no gene match. The CDR3, as DNA: TGTGCCAGCTCACCACCAAGCGGGAGTGTTTACGAGCAGTACTTC. This sequence encodes CASSPPSGSVYEQYF.

The rearrangement links TRBV29-1 to TRBJ2-6; D not certain. Germline V gene lookup returns CDR1 SQVTM and CDR2 ANQGSEA. Trimming stripped 5 bases from V and 0 bases from J, with 14 bases between. This CDR3 spans 16 amino acids. The CDR3 nucleotides read TGCAGCGTTCCCTCACTTAGAGGCTCTGGGGCCAACGTCCTGACTTTC. Translated, it gives CSVPSLRGSGANVLTF.

In this sample, this clone turned up a few times. V usage is TRBV7-3 and J usage is TRBJ2-7, with D perhaps matching TRBD2 (6 bases). The CDR3 totals 16 residues. In germline, CDR1 is SGHTA, CDR2 FQGTGA. V shed 5 bases and J shed 0 bases, with 17 bases lying between them. CDR3 bases: TGTGCCAGCAGCCAAGACCGGGGCGGGGACTCCTACGAGCAGTACTTC. Translation: CASSQDRGGDSYEQYF. Drawing the rest from reference TRBV7-3 and TRBJ2-7, the complete variable domain is GAGVSQTPSNKVTEKGKYVELRCDPISGHTALYWYRQSLGQGPEFLIYFQGTGAADDSGLPNDRFFAVRPEGSVSTLKIQRTERGDSAVYLCASSQDRGGDSYEQYFGPGTRLTVT.

There are a few counts of this clone. The chain links TRBV19 to TRBJ2-2, with no clear D. The V end was cut by 3 bases, the J end by 6 bases, with 8 bases between. The CDR3 is 13 residues long. Germline values: CDR1 LNHDA, CDR2 SQIVND (reference sequence). The CDR3 region is CASSMQSPGELFF. DNA for the CDR3: TGTGCCAGTAGTATGCAGTCCCCCGGGGAGCTGTTTTTT.

This clone was observed a few times. The gene calls are TRBV5-4 and TRBJ1-1; D gene ambiguous. V was clipped by 1 base and J by 1 base, with 8 bases between them. Germline V CDR1 and CDR2: SGHNT, YYREEE (reference sequence). The CDR3 has 14 residues. The CDR3: CASSLRGGNTEAFF. CDR3 coding DNA: TGTGCCAGCAGCTTGCGGGGTGGGAACACTGAAGCTTTCTTT.

This clone appeared many times. CDR3 coding DNA: TGTGCCAGCAGCTTAGTGCGGGCGGCTAATGAAAAACTGTTTTTT. Protein sequence: CASSLVRAANEKLFF. The chain joins TRBV7-9 to TRBJ1-4, with D unresolved. This CDR3 spans 15 amino acids. The V and J ends lost 1 base and 3 bases respectively, with 9 bases between them. Germline V gene lookup returns CDR1 SEHNR and CDR2 FQNEAQ (reference sequence).

This chain joins TRBV28 and TRBJ2-7, with D unresolved. The CDR3 is 12 amino acids. The germline V gene has CDR1 MDHEN and CDR2 SYDVKM. V lost 3 bases, J lost 5 bases, and 8 bases lay in between. CDR3 protein: CASSFAPNEQYF. In DNA, the CDR3 is TGTGCCAGCAGTTTCGCCCCCAACGAGCAGTACTTC.

The V gene is TRBV5-8, the J gene TRBJ1-1; weak D call: TRBD1 (6 bases). CDR3 length: 15 amino acids. From germline, CDR1 is SGHTS and CDR2 YDEGEE. V was pared by 5 bases and J by 1 base, with 15 bases between. Here the CDR3 reads CASSRAWTENTEAFF. Written as DNA, the CDR3 is TGTGCCAGCAGTCGTGCGTGGACAGAGAACACTGAAGCTTTCTTT.

The CDR3 DNA follows: TGTGCCAGCAGCCAATCCCTGAGAATGGGAAAAAACAATGAGCAGTTCTTC. It translates to CASSQSLRMGKNNEQFF. The V and J genes are TRBV4-2 and TRBJ2-1; D not resolved. This CDR3 contains 17 residues. Germline CDR1 reads LGHNA; CDR2 reads YNFKEQ. The V end was cut by 2 bases, the J end by 5 bases, with 19 bases between.

DNA of the CDR3: TGTGCCAGCAAGTATAACAGTTATGGCTACACCTTC. As protein: CASKYNSYGYTF. This chain connects TRBV2 to TRBJ1-2, with unresolved D. Germline V CDR1 and CDR2: SNHLY, FYNNEI. CDR3 length: 12 residues. V lost 7 bases and J lost 5, with 11 bases in between.

The gene calls are TRBV7-2 and TRBJ1-5, with TRBD1 matching over 9 bases. The germline CDR1 and CDR2 sequences are SGHTA and FQGNSA. The CDR3 has 15 amino acids. Germline trimming cut 5 bases from V and 7 bases from J; bases unmatched to any gene: 9. As DNA, the CDR3 is TGTGCCAGCAGCCACAGGACAGGGGTCGGCCAGCCCCAGCATTTT. Protein sequence: CASSHRTGVGQPQHF.